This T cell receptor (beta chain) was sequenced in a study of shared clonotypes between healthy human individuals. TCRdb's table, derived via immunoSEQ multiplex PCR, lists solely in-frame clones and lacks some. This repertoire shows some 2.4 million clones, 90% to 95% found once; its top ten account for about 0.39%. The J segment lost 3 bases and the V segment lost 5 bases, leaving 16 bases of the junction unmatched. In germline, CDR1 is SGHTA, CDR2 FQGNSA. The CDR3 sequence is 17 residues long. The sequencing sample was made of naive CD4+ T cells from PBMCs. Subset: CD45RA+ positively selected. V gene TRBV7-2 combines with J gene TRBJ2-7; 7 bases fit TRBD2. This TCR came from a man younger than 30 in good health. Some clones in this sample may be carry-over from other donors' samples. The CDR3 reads CASSLGPSSGLNYEQYF. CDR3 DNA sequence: TGTGCCAGCAGCCTGGGGCCGTCTAGCGGACTGAACTACGAGCAGTACTTC.